This T cell receptor beta chain appears in the sequencing data of a study of radiation and T cells in renal cell carcinoma (dated by TCRdb to the early 2020s). Some background on the complete study: TCR beta sequencing covered 50 or so samples in total, comprising approximately 25 tumors and approximately 27 peripheral blood samples. Across all 50 or so samples, under 5,000,000 unique CDR3 nucleotide sequences, encoding 2,658,974 unique CDR3 amino acid sequences, were identified.

TCR beta libraries were generated from genomic DNA with the immunoSEQ kit, following the manufacturer's recommendations. For library preparation, a first multiplex PCR was performed with proprietary primers, followed by a second PCR in which unique barcodes were added, and bead cleanups were performed after each round. Each sample batch included a kit-provided positive control reaction and a negative control reaction. The final libraries were assessed on an Agilent 4200 TapeStation D1000 ScreenTape, pooled by volume, and quantified by qPCR. Sequencing ran on an Illumina NextSeq500 with a MidOutput 150-cycle cartridge, using 156 Read1 and 15 Index1 cycles with kit custom primers. The pooled library was loaded at roughly 1 pM, with a roughly 20% PhiX control spiked in. The study's own analysis went as follows. Vendor-processed data were analyzed in R, with a clonotype defined as all T cells sharing the same CDR3 nucleotide sequence. In the clone abundance analyses, frequencies in each sample were normalized to that sample's 10,000 most abundant clones. Public T cell clones, averaging fewer than five per sample, were removed before analysis. The dominant motif analysis was done with ImmunoMap using the PAM10 matrix, a gap penalty of 30, and a homology threshold of 0.3, and motifs with a cumulative frequency of at least 0.01 were considered dominant. A difference in abundance of at least 32-fold between compartments was used to define tumor-enriched and baseline blood-enriched clonotypes. Tumor-blood repertoire similarity was measured with the Baroni-Urbani and Buser coefficient, and groups were compared using two-tailed Wilcoxon tests in R. TCRdb stores this immuneACCESS table with in-frame sequences only. Part of the clones is absent; in the studies checked, under half of the shortfall reflects unresolved V genes, and no reason is known for the rest. Clone size and the V and J calls come from that table; the DNA yielded D and trimming. This sample has under 20,000 clones in its table, and over 60% of those were observed once. 27% of the sample rests with the top ten.

Per the germline V gene, ENHRY is the CDR1 and SYGVKD is the CDR2. V is cut by 0 bases and J by 7 bases, and the space between the germline ends is 9 bases. The CDR3, cysteine through phenylalanine, is 13 amino acids long. Just the 39-base CDR3 DNA is kept, in frame starting at base 1. This clone qualifies as medium-sized (0.01 to 0.1%). Its antigen remains unidentified. No much larger clone is present one base from it, and per-base qualities are unavailable. The sample's time point label, decoded: tumor resected at nephrectomy. Read against the paper, the sample's treatment or condition label means: 15 Gy SBRT to primary tumor, nephrectomy 4 weeks later. Samples came from a clinical trial, in which primary renal cell carcinomas received 15 Gy stereotactic body radiation therapy followed by nephrectomy 4 weeks later. Renal cell carcinoma with clear cell pathology was present in all patients. Tumors were dissociated mechanically, digested with collagenase/hyaluronidase at 37 degrees C, processed in gentleMACS C tubes, and stored in liquid nitrogen. Genomic DNA for TCR sequencing was prepared using the QIAamp DNA Blood Mini Kit (Qiagen). The analyses included just those samples that passed every quality control check.

Study-wide findings and limitations: The single-armed trial design could not address effects of radiation dose or scheduling on the TCR repertoire. Intratumoral heterogeneity went uncaptured because the only tumor material available was small regions of approximately 1 g. A greater number of dominant CDR3 motifs was detected in irradiated tumors than in control tumors, and a larger share of the repertoire was occupied by these motifs in irradiated tumors than in control tumors. An increase in top tumor clonotypes in blood was observed from baseline to 2 weeks post-radiation, followed by contraction by 4 weeks, which was taken to suggest transient expansion of tumor-resident clones. Because pretreatment tumor biopsies were not available, the study could not determine whether clonotypes were already present within the tumor at baseline. Irradiated tumors showed higher TCR clonality than controls, with the top 100 clonotypes averaging about 50% of the repertoire versus approximately 43% in nephrectomy-only tumors.

Sequenced material: tumor tissue, taken from a patient whose treatment included radiotherapy and nephrectomy. The chain was built from TRBV10-3 and TRBJ1-2; the D gene cannot be named for sure. The clonotype originates from an older woman with renal cell carcinoma. For the CDR3, the sequence is CAISESESGGYTF. The DNA sequence is given as TGTGCCATCAGTGAGTCGGAGTCAGGTGGCTACACCTTC.